One and the same sample provided the 30 T cell receptor beta chains below, sequenced in a study of cytomegalovirus exposure and HLA in healthy donors. The primer mix had 60 Vbeta and 13 Jbeta primers. The assay was immunoSEQ multiplex PCR, and TCRdb's table has in-frame clones only and misses some. This table holds more than 70,000 clones, around four fifths found once. The material sequenced was PBMCs. The receptors derive from a boy between 10 and 17 years old in good health and CMV-seronegative.

The chain links TRBV7-2 to TRBJ1-4; TRBD1 is a possible D gene (5 bases). The CDR3 has 15 amino acids. Germline V lookup: CDR1 SGHTA, CDR2 FQGNSA. Trimming left V 5 bases short and J 2 bases short, with 12 bases between. In DNA form, the CDR3 reads TGTGCCAGCAGCCCACGGGGGTACACTAATGAAAAACTGTTTTTT. As protein: CASSPRGYTNEKLFF.

The rearrangement links TRBV7-3 to TRBJ1-1; no definite D call. The CDR3 length is 12 residues. The germline V gene encodes CDR1 SGHTA and CDR2 FQGTGA. V dropped 5 bases and J dropped 4 bases, with 8 bases sitting between them. The CDR3 nucleotides are TGTGCCAGCAGCCCTCCCGGCACTGAAGCTTTCTTT. This sequence encodes CASSPPGTEAFF.

The genes are TRBV27 and TRBJ1-1; a weak D match, TRBD1 (6 bases). V dropped 5 bases and J dropped 1 base, with 11 bases sitting between them. Germline loops: CDR1 MNHEY, CDR2 SMNVEV (reference sequence). This CDR3 is 14 amino acids long. CDR3 residues: CASSQTRGNTEAFF. The CDR3 bases are TGTGCCAGCAGTCAAACCAGGGGGAACACTGAAGCTTTCTTT.

This chain joins TRBV29-1 and TRBJ2-5; D ambiguous. The J call is uncertain, as TRBJ2-7 better fits the DNA end. There are 14 residues in the CDR3. Looked up from germline, CDR1 is SQVTM and CDR2 is ANQGSEA. CDR3 nucleotide sequence: TGCAGCGTTGCGTCAACCGTGAGCTCCTACGAGCAGTACTTC. It encodes CSVASTVSSYEQYF.

The V and J genes are TRBV10-3 and TRBJ2-3; 8 bases agree with TRBD2. After removal of 6 bases from V and 3 bases from J, the junction contained 8 bases not matched to a gene. The CDR3 extends over 15 amino acids. CDR1 ENHRY and CDR2 SYGVKD come from the germline V gene. CDR3 region: CAIRRAGELTDTQYF. As DNA, the CDR3 is TGTGCCATCAGGAGAGCGGGAGAATTAACAGATACGCAGTATTTT.

The gene calls are TRBV15 and TRBJ2-5, with D unresolved. CDR3 length: 10 amino acids. CDR1 and CDR2 (germline): LNHNV, YYDKDF (reference sequence). CDR3 DNA: TGTCAAGCGCGGTCCGAGACCCAGTACTTC. Its protein is CQARSETQYF.

CDR3 bases: TGCGCCAGCACCTGGGCTAGCGGGGGTTATGAGCAGTTCTTC. Translation: CASTWASGGYEQFF. The rearrangement links TRBV5-1 to TRBJ2-1, with 10 bases fitting TRBD2. The V segment lost 6 bases and the J segment 8 bases; nucleotides outside the gene matches: 8. The CDR3 length is 14 residues. Germline values: CDR1 SGHRS, CDR2 YFSETQ.

V and J are TRBV27 and TRBJ2-5; the match to TRBD2 covers 7 bases. Germline V gene lookup returns CDR1 MNHEY and CDR2 SMNVEV (reference sequence). The CDR3 sequence is 15 residues long. The J segment lost 5 bases and the V segment lost 0 bases, leaving 6 bases of the junction unmatched. The CDR3, as DNA: TGTGCCAGCAGTTTATCCCGACTAGCCGGGGAGACCCAGTACTTC. It codes for CASSLSRLAGETQYF.

The rearrangement joins TRBV4-3 to TRBJ2-3; TRBD2 might be the D (6 bases). Trimming shortened V by 2 bases and J by 2 bases, and 11 bases separated the two germline ends. Germline CDR1 and CDR2: LGHNA and YSLEER. The CDR3 covers 15 residues. The CDR3 spells CASSQTGAYTDTQYF. The CDR3 bases are TGCGCCAGCAGCCAAACGGGAGCTTACACAGATACGCAGTATTTT.

The J gene is TRBJ2-7, the V gene TRBV5-6; 13 bases fit TRBD2. This CDR3 has 16 amino acids. V dropped 5 bases and J dropped 2; count of bases not matched to a gene: 7. Germline CDR1 is SGHDT and CDR2 is YYEEEE. CDR3 protein: CASRRGTSGVTYEQYF. In DNA form, the CDR3 reads TGTGCCAGCAGAAGAGGGACTAGCGGGGTCACCTACGAGCAGTACTTC.

The chain carries TRBV21-1 and TRBJ1-5; the table calls TRBD1, which could not be checked here. TRBV21-1 is reported as a pseudogene. The CDR3 is 15 amino acids. The CDR3 reads CASSPNGGGRQPQHF. CDR3 in DNA: TGTGCCAGCAGCCCCAATGGAGGGGGCAGGCAGCCCCAGCATTTT.

The J gene is TRBJ1-5, the V gene TRBV27, with D possibly TRBD1 on 5 matching bases. Trimming cost V 6 bases and J 6 bases, with 15 bases left between them. Germline V gives CDR1 MNHEY, CDR2 SMNVEV (reference sequence). This CDR3 has 14 amino acids. Here the CDR3 reads CASSARGDRQPQHF. In nucleotides, the CDR3 is TGTGCCAGCAGCGCCCGGGGGGATCGTCAGCCCCAGCATTTT.

This clone was observed a handful of times. V usage is TRBV30 and J usage is TRBJ2-7, with TRBD1 matching 8 bases. V was pared by 2 bases and J by 3 bases, with 6 bases of the junction left unmatched. The CDR3 spans 14 residues. From germline, CDR1 is GTSNPN and CDR2 SVGIG (reference sequence). In DNA form, the CDR3 reads TGTGCCTGGAGTATCACAGGGGGTGGCTACGAGCAGTACTTC. Its protein is CAWSITGGGYEQYF.

This chain links TRBV6-6 with TRBJ2-1; 10 nucleotides match TRBD2. The CDR3 covers 15 residues. The trim removed 5 bases at V and 4 bases at J, leaving 5 bases unmatched. Germline CDR1 is MNHNY and CDR2 is SVGAGI (reference sequence). The CDR3 DNA sequence: TGTGCCAGCAGTCTAAGCGGGGGGGCGTACAATGAGCAGTTCTTC. It yields the protein CASSLSGGAYNEQFF.

This chain joins TRBV4-3 and TRBJ1-3; D might be TRBD1 (5 bases). CDR1 and CDR2 from the germline V gene are LGHNA and YSLEER. V gave up 0 bases and J gave up 2 bases, with 11 bases separating them. The CDR3 is 16 residues long. The CDR3 DNA reads TGCGCCAGCAGCCAAGATCTAGTAGGGGCTGGAAACACCATATATTTT. It yields the protein CASSQDLVGAGNTIYF.

The chain links TRBV4-1 to TRBJ1-3, with D unclear. CDR1 is MGHRA and CDR2 is YSYEKL in the germline V gene. V lost 3 bases and J 4 bases, leaving 7 bases between the germline ends. The CDR3 is 13 residues long. CDR3 sequence reads: CASSQTTGNTIYF. CDR3 bases: TGCGCCAGCAGCCAGACGACAGGAAACACCATATATTTT.

The gene calls are TRBV9 and TRBJ1-2, with D maybe TRBD1 (5 bases). This CDR3 has 14 residues. CDR1 SGDLS and CDR2 YYNGEE come from the germline V gene. The V gene lost 0 bases and the J gene lost 6 bases, with 12 bases spanning the gap. CDR3 DNA: TGTGCCAGCAGCGTAGATCCAGGAGGGGATGGCTACACCTTC. The encoded protein is CASSVDPGGDGYTF.

The chain couples TRBV6-5 to TRBJ2-3, with 7 bases identical to TRBD2. Germline-derived CDR1 and CDR2 are MNHEY and SVGAGI. Unmatched junction bases numbered 11, after V lost 4 bases and J lost 10 bases. The length of the CDR3 is 14 residues. In DNA, the CDR3 is TGTGCCAGCAGTTCTGGGTGGGGGGGAGGGCCGCAGTATTTT. Translation gives CASSSGWGGGPQYF.

The chain employs TRBV10-2 and TRBJ1-5, with TRBD1 matching 7 bases. Germline loops: CDR1 WSHSY, CDR2 SAAADI. There are 14 residues in the CDR3. V shed 4 bases, J shed 2 bases, and the junction held 2 bases outside the gene matches. The CDR3 reads CASSGQGGNQPQHF. The CDR3 DNA reads as TGCGCCAGCAGTGGACAGGGTGGCAATCAGCCCCAGCATTTT.

This clone appeared once. The chain links TRBV9 to TRBJ2-6; D call uncertain. The CDR3 length is 16 residues. Germline V gene lookup returns CDR1 SGDLS and CDR2 YYNGEE. V lost 4 bases and J lost 4, with 15 bases in between. The CDR3 nucleotides read TGTGCCAGCAGCCCCACCCGGAGCGCGGGGGCCAACGTCCTGACTTTC. Its translation is CASSPTRSAGANVLTF.

This chain links TRBV28 with TRBJ1-1, with D unclear. Germline CDR1 MDHEN, CDR2 SYDVKM. The CDR3 spans 13 residues. V was clipped by 3 bases and J by 1 base, with 6 bases between them. CDR3 in DNA: TGTGCCAGCAGTTTCCCGAGGAACACTGAAGCTTTCTTT. This sequence encodes CASSFPRNTEAFF.

The chain employs TRBV9 and TRBJ2-7; tentative D call: TRBD1 (8 bases). The V gene's germline CDR1 is SGDLS and CDR2 YYNGEE. The CDR3 runs to 15 residues. Trimming took off 0 bases at V and 7 bases at J, with 17 bases between the two ends. The CDR3 loop reads CASSVGGGQVKEQYF. The CDR3 nucleotides read TGTGCCAGCAGCGTAGGCGGGGGACAGGTAAAAGAGCAGTACTTC.

The rearrangement links TRBV27 to TRBJ2-7, with 8 bases identical to TRBD2. Per germline, CDR1 MNHEY and CDR2 SMNVEV (reference sequence). The CDR3 has 14 residues. The trim removed 6 bases at V and 3 bases at J, leaving 7 bases unmatched. CDR3 DNA sequence: TGTGCCAGCAGCCGGGGGGGTAGGGACTACGAGCAGTACTTC. It encodes CASSRGGRDYEQYF.

The rearrangement links TRBV9 to TRBJ1-6; D is uncertain. This CDR3 region has 14 residues. V dropped 0 bases and J dropped 6 bases, with 7 bases sitting between them. Looked up from germline, CDR1 is SGDLS and CDR2 is YYNGEE. Here the CDR3 reads CASSVERSNSPLHF. CDR3 coding DNA: TGTGCCAGCAGCGTAGAACGGTCTAATTCACCCCTCCACTTT.

The chain is built from TRBV6-5 and TRBJ1-2; the match to TRBD1 covers 7 bases. CDR1 and CDR2 from the germline V gene are MNHEY and SVGAGI. The CDR3 loop spans 13 amino acids. Germline trimming cut 9 bases from V and 7 bases from J; bases unmatched to any gene: 11. DNA of the CDR3: TGTGCCAGTGCCCCAGACAGGGCTCTTGGCTACACCTTC. Its protein is CASAPDRALGYTF.

The chain combines TRBV6-5 with TRBJ2-1; 7 bases match TRBD2. Germline V gene sequence: CDR1 MNHEY, CDR2 SVGAGI. J was trimmed by 7 bases and V by 0 bases; bases with no gene match: 9. The CDR3 spans 16 residues. The CDR3, as DNA: TGTGCCAGCAGTTACTCAGCGGGGTTTAGGTGGAATGAGCAGTTCTTC. This encodes CASSYSAGFRWNEQFF.

V is TRBV6-6 and J is TRBJ1-2; D is ambiguous. Germline V lookup: CDR1 MNHNY, CDR2 SVGAGI (reference sequence). This CDR3 has 14 residues. V was cut by 8 bases and J by 0 bases, with 13 bases left in between. CDR3 sequence (DNA): TGTGCCAGCGGCAATGTCCGTTCTAACTATGGCTACACCTTC. Translated: CASGNVRSNYGYTF.

The chain has TRBV23-1 and TRBJ1-1; TRBD1 matches at 11 bases. TRBV23-1 is annotated as an ORF whose role is uncertain. This CDR3 spans 14 amino acids. V lost 5 bases and J lost 7; bases outside the gene matches: 6. CDR3: CASSRTGGAYEAFF. CDR3 sequence (DNA): TGCGCCAGCAGTAGGACAGGGGGCGCTTATGAAGCTTTCTTT.

The chain couples TRBV18 to TRBJ2-3; maybe TRBD1 (6 bases). CDR1 is KGHSH, CDR2 LQKENI, per germline. The V end was cut by 3 bases, the J end by 2 bases, with 15 bases between. There are 16 residues in the CDR3. CDR3 sequence (DNA): TGTGCCAGCTCACCGGACAGACAACTACTCACAGATACGCAGTATTTT. Its protein is CASSPDRQLLTDTQYF.

The rearrangement uses TRBV10-3 and TRBJ2-5, with no clear D. Germline V gene sequence: CDR1 ENHRY, CDR2 SYGVKD. CDR3 length: 14 residues. V lost 6 bases to trimming and J lost 3 bases, with 14 bases between them. CDR3 sequence: CAIRASDTEETQYF. CDR3 in DNA: TGTGCCATCAGGGCCAGCGATACCGAAGAGACCCAGTACTTC.